The 20 T cell receptor beta chains below were found in one sample sequenced in a study of vaccination and CD4 T cells after COVID-19 (dated 2022 in TCRdb). The time point label corresponds to: late sampling 161 to 241 days after vaccination in a few convalescent patients. The protocol used for the library was PCR. The reads were generated on an Illumina iSeq 100. Through fastp at Q25 and MiXCR, TCRdb rebuilt clones from the public reads, retaining in-frame beta chains. One record per CDR3 amino acid sequence lists the most common genes and DNA. The sample yields around 30,000 distinct CDR3 sequences; 50% were counted once. The top ten hold approximately 6.1% of the sample. Here the sequenced sample was CD4+ T cells from blood, taken about 7 months after SARS-CoV-2 vaccination. These receptors were taken from a human donor who had recovered from COVID-19.

The chain employs TRBV7-2 and TRBJ1-1; D is unclear. There are 12 residues in the CDR3. V lost 3 bases and J lost 7, with 9 bases in between. Germline CDR1 is SGHTA and CDR2 is FQGNSA. CDR3 sequence reads: CASSFSTGEAFF. The CDR3 DNA reads as TGTGCCAGCAGCTTCTCGACCGGTGAAGCTTTCTTT.

The V call is TRBV6-1, the J call TRBJ2-1; D not certain. Germline assignment: CDR1 MNHNS and CDR2 SASEGT. The V gene lost 5 bases and the J gene lost 7 bases, with 6 bases spanning the gap. The CDR3 loop spans 11 amino acids. CDR3 nucleotides: TGTGCCAGCAGTCTGAGGAATGAGCAGTTCTTC. Amino acid sequence: CASSLRNEQFF.

This clonotype occurred a few times. This sequence joins TRBV27 and TRBJ1-6, with TRBD1 identical over 7 bases. The germline V gene has CDR1 MNHEY and CDR2 SMNVEV (reference sequence). The CDR3 loop spans 14 amino acids. V shed 7 bases, J shed 12 bases, and the junction held 12 bases outside the gene matches. CDR3 DNA sequence: TGTGCCAGCAAGAACAGGGGTGGGATCGGACCCCTCCACTTT. It translates to CASKNRGGIGPLHF.

V is TRBV29-1 and J is TRBJ2-7; 7 bases agree with TRBD2. Germline V gene sequence: CDR1 SQVTM, CDR2 ANQGSEA. CDR3 length: 15 residues. With 2 bases clipped from V and 1 base from J, the junction kept 8 bases outside the gene matches. DNA of the CDR3: TGCAGCGTTGAATTCCCCGGGACTATTTCCTACGAGCAGTACTTC. This sequence encodes CSVEFPGTISYEQYF.

This clonotype turned up a few times. V gene TRBV20-1 combines with J gene TRBJ2-5; 11 bases match TRBD2. V trimming: 1 base; J trimming: 2 bases; junction bases outside the gene matches: 9. This CDR3 is built from 17 residues. The germline V gene encodes CDR1 DFQATT and CDR2 SNEGSKA (reference sequence). CDR3 bases: TGCAGTGCTAGAGTTACCTCTAGCGGGAGGCCGCAAGAGACCCAGTACTTC. As protein: CSARVTSSGRPQETQYF.

The chain links TRBV20-1 to TRBJ1-5; the D gene is possibly TRBD1 (5 bases). Trimming removed 5 bases from V and 1 base from J, with 12 bases in between. CDR3 length equals 14 residues. The germline V gene encodes CDR1 DFQATT and CDR2 SNEGSKA (reference sequence). CDR3 amino acids: CSASGNPSNQPQHF. The DNA of the CDR3 is TGCAGTGCTTCAGGGAACCCAAGCAATCAGCCCCAGCATTTT.

CDR3 sequence: CASMGSGNEQFF. The CDR3 DNA follows: TGTGCCAGCATGGGTAGCGGCAATGAGCAGTTCTTC. The chain recombines TRBV6-1 with TRBJ2-1; D is possibly TRBD2 (6 bases). The CDR3 runs 12 residues. Germline assignment: CDR1 MNHNS and CDR2 SASEGT. V gave up 7 bases and J gave up 6 bases, with 10 bases separating them.

This chain uses TRBV20-1 with TRBJ2-3; TRBD2 matches at 12 bases. The V and J ends lost 7 bases and 4 bases, in that order; junction bases with no gene match: 6. The length of the CDR3 is 14 residues. Germline V lookup: CDR1 DFQATT, CDR2 SNEGSKA (reference sequence). CDR3 sequence: CSGELAGGPDTQYF. The CDR3 region has the DNA TGCAGTGGCGAGCTAGCGGGAGGGCCAGATACGCAGTATTTT.

The chain recombines TRBV6-1 with TRBJ2-3; 8 bases map to TRBD2. V lost 3 bases to trimming and J lost 6 bases; unmatched junction nucleotides: 2. The CDR3 is 13 residues long. Germline V lookup: CDR1 MNHNS, CDR2 SASEGT. Here the CDR3 DNA reads TGTGCCAGCAGTGAGAGCGGGAGTGATACGCAGTATTTT. Its translation is CASSESGSDTQYF.

The chain uses TRBV21-1 and TRBJ2-7. TRBV21-1 is a documented pseudogene. The CDR3 length is 15 residues. The CDR3 DNA sequence: TGTGCCAGCAGCAAAGAGCGTCAGATCTCCTACGAGCAGTACTTC. Encoded protein: CASSKERQISYEQYF.

J is TRBJ2-7 and V is TRBV15, with D tentatively TRBD1 or TRBD2 (6 bases each). Trimming removed 0 bases from V and 7 bases from J, with 10 bases in between. The CDR3 sequence is 13 residues long. Germline V gene lookup returns CDR1 LNHNV and CDR2 YYDKDF (reference sequence). CDR3 bases: TGTGCCACCAGCAGAGATGGGGGGCTTGAGCAGTACTTC. It is translated as CATSRDGGLEQYF.

The chain recombines TRBV19 with TRBJ1-1; D unclear. The CDR3 contains 14 residues. Germline V lookup: CDR1 LNHDA, CDR2 SQIVND (reference sequence). V was trimmed by 2 bases and J by 3 bases, leaving 10 bases between them. CDR3 nucleotide sequence: TGTGCCAGTAGTATAAGTTTGGGTTACACTGAAGCTTTCTTT. Its translation: CASSISLGYTEAFF.

The chain employs TRBV19 and TRBJ1-5; D is unresolved. The V gene lost 4 bases and the J gene lost 5 bases, with 9 bases spanning the gap. Germline CDR1 reads LNHDA; CDR2 reads SQIVND (reference sequence). This CDR3 has 13 residues. The CDR3 is CASSTTAHQPQHF. CDR3 nucleotide sequence: TGTGCCAGTAGTACGACGGCCCATCAGCCCCAGCATTTT.

The rearrangement uses TRBV27 and TRBJ2-7; 14 bases fit TRBD2. Per the germline V gene, CDR1 is MNHEY and CDR2 is SMNVEV (reference sequence). CDR3 length equals 16 residues. V lost 2 bases to trimming and J lost 2 bases; unmatched junction nucleotides: 2. The CDR3 loop is CASSLGTSGRTYEQYF. CDR3 coding DNA: TGTGCCAGCAGTTTAGGGACTAGCGGGAGAACCTACGAGCAGTACTTC.

The V call is TRBV20-1, the J call TRBJ2-5, with 12 bases that match TRBD2. Germline CDR1 DFQATT, CDR2 SNEGSKA (reference sequence). With 4 bases clipped from V and 5 bases from J, the junction kept 17 bases outside the gene matches. This CDR3 contains 18 residues. CDR3 sequence reads: CSANSGGLAGGPGETQYF. The CDR3 nucleotides read TGCAGTGCTAATTCTGGTGGGCTAGCGGGAGGGCCGGGTGAGACCCAGTACTTC.

A few counts support this clonotype. The V call is TRBV6-1, the J call TRBJ1-2, with a weak D call TRBD1 (6 bases). Deletions cut 4 bases from V and 7 bases from J, with 16 bases between. Germline V lookup: CDR1 MNHNS, CDR2 SASEGT. The CDR3 consists of 14 residues. The CDR3 sequence is CASSAVGGALGYTF. The CDR3, as DNA: TGTGCCAGCAGTGCCGTGGGGGGGGCGCTTGGCTACACCTTC.

This chain links TRBV11-3 with TRBJ1-6; D not resolved. Germline V gives CDR1 SGHNT, CDR2 YENEEA. The CDR3 covers 14 residues. Trimming cost V 3 bases and J 7 bases, with 10 bases left between them. In nucleotides, the CDR3 is TGTGCCAGCAGCTTTGATTCCGCAAATTCACCCCTCCACTTT. This translates into CASSFDSANSPLHF.

J is TRBJ2-1 and V is TRBV20-1; no clear D gene. Trimming removed 5 bases at V and 9 bases at J, with 14 bases between. This CDR3 is 12 amino acids long. Looked up from germline, CDR1 is DFQATT and CDR2 is SNEGSKA (reference sequence). CDR3 residues: CSAPVSFGEQFF. CDR3 nucleotide sequence: TGCAGTGCTCCAGTTTCTTTTGGTGAGCAGTTCTTC.

The chain recombines TRBV27 with TRBJ2-6; D is unclear. Germline loops: CDR1 MNHEY, CDR2 SMNVEV (reference sequence). Deletions cut 5 bases from V and 1 base from J, with 12 bases between. The CDR3 consists of 16 residues. The CDR3 region is CASSPDKGSGANVLTF. The CDR3 nucleotides are TGTGCCAGCAGTCCTGACAAAGGGTCTGGGGCCAACGTCCTGACTTTC.

CDR3 protein: CASSEGANTEAFF. For the CDR3, the DNA is TGTGCCAGCAGTGAGGGGGCGAACACTGAAGCTTTCTTT. The J gene is TRBJ1-1, the V gene TRBV6-4; D possibly corresponds to TRBD1 (6 bases). The CDR3 totals 13 residues. CDR1 is MRHNA, CDR2 SNTAGT, per germline. The V and J ends lost 3 bases and 1 base respectively, with 6 bases between them.